This TCR beta chain originates from a study of cytomegalovirus exposure and HLA in healthy donors. Study-wide findings and caveats: Usually a TCR sequence was rare, but some public TCRs were found in many donors. According to the study, roughly 160 TCR beta chains were cytomegalovirus-associated. Earlier analysis found most TCR beta V segments productive about 87% or about 30% of the time. Analysis was performed later, and it showed HLA-associated TCR beta chains to be more clonally expanded than equally common others.

For this clone: Its antigen is unidentified.

J gave up 1 base and V 1 base, and 4 bases lay outside the gene matches. The germline V gene has CDR1 SGHAT and CDR2 FQNNGV. The CDR3 covers 16 residues. The PCR made use of 60 Vbeta and 13 Jbeta primers. TCRdb keeps only in-frame clones here, not all; method: immunoSEQ multiplex PCR. Of 150,000 to 200,000 clones listed, roughly nine tenths are singletons. The chain recombines TRBV11-2 with TRBJ2-1, with TRBD2 matching over 7 bases. The sequenced sample consisted of PBMCs. The TCR sequence derives from a girl under three years old in good health and CMV-seronegative. The chain's CDR3 is CASSLAPSGSYNEQFF. CDR3 DNA: TGTGCCAGCAGCTTAGCCCCTAGCGGATCCTACAATGAGCAGTTCTTC.